The sequence of this TCR beta chain was determined in a study of shared clonotypes between healthy human individuals. Across the whole study: Used for every donor were three CD4 naive, three CD4 memory, two CD8 naive and one CD8 memory plate.

Sorted-subset replicate PCRs used roughly 180 ng DNA, some 33,000 T cell genomes. Sequenced by immunoSEQ multiplex PCR; TCRdb stores in-frame clones only, minus some. Altogether fewer than 3 million clones are present, less than 95% being singletons, with the ten largest covering 0.37%. Donors were healthy HIV-negative adults without recent acute infections or vaccinations. Germline CDR1 and CDR2: SGHVS and FQNEAQ. CDR3 length: 15 residues. V was cut by 3 bases and J by 1 base, with 13 bases left in between. The clonotype originates from a young man in good health. Some clones in this sample may be carry-over from other donors' samples. The rearrangement joins TRBV7-8 to TRBJ2-7; a possible D gene is TRBD1 (6 bases). The sample was naive CD4+ T cells from PBMCs. Subset given: CD45RA+ positively selected. This chain's CDR3 is CASSFYGTRSYEQYF. CDR3 bases: TGTGCCAGCAGCTTCTACGGGACACGGTCCTACGAGCAGTACTTC.